The next 32 T cell receptor beta chains were all read from a single sample in a study of blood T cell repertoires in COVID-19. Here immunoSEQ multiplex PCR was the method, and the copy in TCRdb shows in-frame clones only, minus some. The sample lists approximately 220,000 clones, 80% to 85% occurring once. Sequencing was done on a sample of peripheral blood. These receptors were taken from a woman in her sixties or seventies with acute or convalescent COVID-19.

The chain carries TRBV19 and TRBJ2-7, with 9 bases aligning to TRBD2. The germline gives CDR1 LNHDA, CDR2 SQIVND (reference sequence). J was trimmed by 1 base and V by 10 bases; bases with no gene match: 8. CDR3 length equals 14 residues. The CDR3 DNA is TGTGCCACCTCTTCGGGACTAGCATCCTACGAGCAGTACTTC. It yields the protein CATSSGLASYEQYF.

The rearrangement joins TRBV4-2 to TRBJ2-7; tentatively, D is TRBD1 (6 bases). The germline CDR1 and CDR2 sequences are LGHNA and YNFKEQ. The CDR3 has 13 residues. V lost 1 base and J lost 6, with 10 bases in between. In DNA form, the CDR3 reads TGTGCCAGCAGCCAAGGGGTCAGGGGCGAGCAGTACTTC. It codes for CASSQGVRGEQYF.

The J gene is TRBJ1-5, the V gene TRBV30; D uncertain. Deletions cut 0 bases from V and 7 bases from J, with 13 bases between. The CDR3 length is 14 residues. The germline V gene has CDR1 GTSNPN and CDR2 SVGIG (reference sequence). CDR3 in DNA: TGTGCCTGGAGTGTAGGCGTTGGGAGCCAGCCCCAGCATTTT. This codes for CAWSVGVGSQPQHF.

The CDR3 protein is CASSPDRGREQYF. In nucleotides, the CDR3 is TGTGCCAGCAGCCCAGACAGGGGGCGAGAGCAGTACTTC. V is TRBV5-4 and J is TRBJ2-7, with 10 positions matching TRBD1. The germline gives CDR1 SGHNT, CDR2 YYREEE (reference sequence). CDR3 size: 13 residues. Trimming took 4 bases from V and 7 from J; bases not matched to a gene: 5.

This chain uses TRBV7-3 with TRBJ2-7; TRBD1 matches at 11 bases. Unmatched junction bases numbered 8, after V lost 5 bases and J lost 8 bases. The CDR3 consists of 14 residues. Germline values: CDR1 SGHTA, CDR2 FQGTGA. In DNA, the CDR3 is TGTGCCAGCAGCGCAGGGACAGGGGGTAGGCAGCAGTACTTC. It yields the protein CASSAGTGGRQQYF.

This chain joins TRBV12-3 or TRBV12-4 and TRBJ2-1; D might be TRBD2 (6 bases). V was shortened by 3 bases and J by 8 bases, with 11 bases between the two germline ends. The length of the CDR3 is 13 residues. The CDR3 sequence: CASSFGGGHEQFF. The DNA of the CDR3 is TGTGCCAGCAGTTTCGGGGGTGGACATGAGCAGTTCTTC.

The gene calls are TRBV2 and TRBJ2-7; TRBD1 matches 11 bases. Germline V gene sequence: CDR1 SNHLY, CDR2 FYNNEI. The CDR3 sequence is 15 residues long. With V trimmed by 6 bases and J by 6 bases, 10 bases remained unmatched. The CDR3 protein is CASSGQGAILSEQYF. The CDR3, as DNA: TGTGCCAGCAGCGGACAGGGGGCGATCCTTTCCGAGCAGTACTTC. The entire variable domain, with the rest obtained from reference TRBV2 and TRBJ2-7, is as follows: EPEVTQTPSHQVTQMGQEVILRCVPISNHLYFYWYRQILGQKVEFLVSFYNNEISEKSEIFDDQFSVERPDGSNFTLKIRSTKLEDSAMYFCASSGQGAILSEQYFGPGTRLTVT.

The chain combines TRBV5-1 with TRBJ1-2; 9 positions agree with TRBD1. V shed 0 bases and J 4 bases; nucleotides not matched to a gene: 7. The germline V gene has CDR1 SGHRS and CDR2 YFSETQ. The CDR3 is made up of 16 amino acids. The CDR3 nucleotides read TGCGCCAGCAGCTTGGCCCTAACAGGGGGCAGCTATGGCTACACCTTC. Translating it yields CASSLALTGGSYGYTF.

V usage is TRBV7-9 and J usage is TRBJ1-1; possibly TRBD1 for D (6 bases). The ends were cut back, 5 bases at V and 3 bases at J, with 13 bases in the middle. In germline, CDR1 is SEHNR, CDR2 FQNEAQ (reference sequence). The CDR3 is 14 amino acids. The CDR3 loop reads CASSTQGYDTEAFF. DNA of the CDR3: TGTGCCAGCAGCACCCAGGGGTATGACACTGAAGCTTTCTTT.

The V gene is TRBV10-3, the J gene TRBJ1-1; D remains ambiguous. The ends were cut back, 6 bases at V and 2 bases at J, with 16 bases in the middle. CDR3 size: 15 residues. CDR1 ENHRY and CDR2 SYGVKD come from the germline V gene. The CDR3 DNA sequence: TGTGCCATCAGAAATTCGACTTTCCTCAACACTGAAGCTTTCTTT. It yields the protein CAIRNSTFLNTEAFF.

This rearrangement joins TRBV5-1 to TRBJ2-3, with 11 bases that match TRBD2. Germline loops: CDR1 SGHRS, CDR2 YFSETQ. This CDR3 has 19 amino acids. Trimming at V came to 4 bases and at J to 1 base, leaving 14 bases not matched to a gene. The CDR3 DNA reads TGCGCCAGCAGCCTTCTGGATAGCGGGGGGGCGAAGGGCACAGATACGCAGTATTTT. Protein product: CASSLLDSGGAKGTDTQYF.

V gene TRBV18 combines with J gene TRBJ1-6; D is possibly TRBD1 (5 bases). Germline CDR1 and CDR2: KGHSH and LQKENI. There are 16 residues in the CDR3. V gave up 4 bases and J gave up 0 bases, with 10 bases separating them. The CDR3 loop reads CASSRPGSSYNSPLHF. The CDR3 DNA reads TGTGCCAGCTCACGACCAGGGAGCTCCTATAATTCACCCCTCCACTTT.

In its sample, this clone was seen a few times. The chain combines TRBV5-6 with TRBJ2-7, with a weak D call TRBD2 (7 bases). The CDR3 has 15 residues. Germline CDR1 SGHDT, CDR2 YYEEEE. V dropped 3 bases and J dropped 0 bases, with 13 bases sitting between them. The CDR3 protein is CASSSPGGLSYEQYF. The CDR3 DNA sequence: TGTGCCAGCAGCTCACCGGGGGGCCTCTCCTACGAGCAGTACTTC.

The V and J genes are TRBV27 and TRBJ2-1, with TRBD2 matching over 9 bases. This CDR3 region has 14 residues. V shed 6 bases and J 6 bases; nucleotides not matched to a gene: 6. CDR1 and CDR2 (germline): MNHEY, SMNVEV (reference sequence). The CDR3 loop is CASRAGGPVNEQFF. CDR3 bases: TGTGCCAGCAGAGCGGGGGGCCCGGTCAATGAGCAGTTCTTC.

The CDR3: CSVARQKNTEAFF. CDR3 coding DNA: TGCAGCGTCGCCAGACAGAAGAACACTGAAGCTTTCTTT. V is TRBV29-1 and J is TRBJ1-1; TRBD1 might be the D (5 bases). The CDR3 spans 13 residues. V was pared by 6 bases and J by 1 base, with 12 bases between. Germline lookup yields CDR1 SQVTM and CDR2 ANQGSEA.

V usage is TRBV5-4 and J usage is TRBJ2-1; TRBD1 is a possible D gene (5 bases). Germline CDR1 and CDR2: SGHNT and YYREEE (reference sequence). CDR3 size: 15 residues. Trimming left V 8 bases short and J 3 bases short, with 18 bases between. The chain's CDR3 is CASRTGIDSYNEQFF. The CDR3 nucleotides are TGTGCCAGTCGAACTGGGATCGACAGCTACAATGAGCAGTTCTTC.

This chain links TRBV24-1 with TRBJ2-6, with D perhaps TRBD2 (5 bases). The CDR3 extends over 18 amino acids. CDR1 is KGHDR and CDR2 is SFDVKD in the germline V gene. Trimming shortened V by 3 bases and J by 0 bases, and 14 bases separated the two germline ends. CDR3 region: CATSDAATIHSGANVLTF. CDR3 in DNA: TGTGCCACCAGTGATGCCGCGACTATTCACTCTGGGGCCAACGTCCTGACTTTC.

The rearrangement uses TRBV7-3 and TRBJ2-7, with 10 bases identical to TRBD1. The CDR3 spans 15 residues. J gave up 6 bases and V 5 bases, and 10 bases lay outside the gene matches. Germline loops: CDR1 SGHTA, CDR2 FQGTGA. This CDR3 is CASSPGQGVSGEQYF. The CDR3 DNA reads TGTGCCAGCAGCCCTGGACAGGGGGTTTCTGGCGAGCAGTACTTC.

V gene TRBV6-2 or TRBV6-3 combines with J gene TRBJ2-7, with D unclear. Germline lookup yields CDR1 MNHEY and CDR2 SVGEGT. The CDR3 extends over 13 amino acids. V was clipped by 2 bases and J by 9 bases, with 14 bases between them. CDR3 sequence reads: CASSYNRFDRQYF. CDR3 nucleotides: TGTGCCAGCAGTTACAACAGATTTGACCGGCAGTACTTC.

This clone has a handful of counts. The rearrangement links TRBV9 to TRBJ2-7; TRBD1 is a possible D gene (6 bases). The CDR3 consists of 15 residues. CDR1 SGDLS and CDR2 YYNGEE come from the germline V gene. Trimming cost V 5 bases and J 3 bases, with 18 bases left between them. This CDR3 reads CASSPSPTGGYEQYF. The CDR3 nucleotides are TGTGCCAGCAGTCCGTCCCCGACAGGAGGCTACGAGCAGTACTTC. Together with reference TRBV9 and TRBJ2-7, the CDR3 gives the full variable domain: DSGVTQTPKHLITATGQRVTLRCSPRSGDLSVYWYQQSLDQGLQFLIQYYNGEERAKGNILERFSAQQFPDLHSELNLSSLELGDSALYFCASSPSPTGGYEQYFGPGTRLTVT.

The table lists this clone with a few counts. V usage is TRBV4-2 and J usage is TRBJ1-6; maybe TRBD1 (5 bases). The CDR3 loop spans 15 amino acids. CDR1 is LGHNA, CDR2 YNFKEQ, per germline. The germline V and J ends were trimmed by 0 bases and 9 bases, with 12 bases remaining between them. The CDR3 region is CASSQEFQGGSPLHF. The DNA of the CDR3 is TGTGCCAGCAGCCAAGAGTTTCAGGGCGGTTCACCCCTCCACTTT.

The rearrangement links TRBV6-5 to TRBJ1-1; 9 bases are shared with TRBD1. The germline V gene has CDR1 MNHEY and CDR2 SVGAGI. V gave up 5 bases and J gave up 5 bases; unmatched junction bases: 6. This CDR3 spans 14 amino acids. The CDR3 coding sequence is TGTGCCAGCAGTCGGGACAGGGTGATTACTGAAGCTTTCTTT. Amino acid sequence: CASSRDRVITEAFF.

J is TRBJ2-7 and V is TRBV7-2; 8 nucleotides match TRBD2. Unmatched junction bases numbered 5, after V lost 5 bases and J lost 2 bases. This CDR3 has 14 residues. Germline V CDR1 and CDR2: SGHTA, FQGNSA. The CDR3 loop reads CASSRERGTYEQYF. CDR3 nucleotide sequence: TGTGCCAGCAGCCGTGAGCGGGGGACCTACGAGCAGTACTTC. Variable domain in full (rest from reference TRBV7-2 and TRBJ2-7): GAGVSQSPSNKVTEKGKDVELRCDPISGHTALYWYRQSLGQGLEFLIYFQGNSAPDKSGLPSDRFSAERTGGSVSTLTIQRTQQEDSAVYLCASSRERGTYEQYFGPGTRLTVT.

The rearrangement uses TRBV7-2 and TRBJ2-7; D ambiguous. The CDR3 has 14 amino acids. The germline V gene has CDR1 SGHTA and CDR2 FQGNSA. Trimming pared 2 bases from V and 5 bases from J, leaving 13 bases between. The CDR3 protein is CASSLRPRLDEQYF. Here the CDR3 DNA reads TGTGCCAGCAGCTTACGACCGAGGCTCGACGAGCAGTACTTC.

The gene calls are TRBV5-4 and TRBJ2-1, with TRBD1 as a possible D gene (7 bases). The CDR3 totals 15 residues. Germline values: CDR1 SGHNT, CDR2 YYREEE (reference sequence). The V end lost 4 bases, the J end lost 7 bases, and 18 bases lay between the germline ends. The CDR3 here is CASSPTSRGLNEQFF. The DNA of the CDR3 is TGTGCCAGCAGCCCTACTAGCAGGGGGTTGAATGAGCAGTTCTTC.

This chain uses TRBV19 with TRBJ1-2; 7 bases match TRBD1. Per germline, CDR1 LNHDA and CDR2 SQIVND (reference sequence). V gave up 4 bases and J gave up 0 bases; unmatched junction bases: 8. CDR3 size: 16 residues. The CDR3, as DNA: TGTGCCAGTAGTAGAACTCCCACAGGGGCTAACTATGGCTACACCTTC. Residues: CASSRTPTGANYGYTF.

The V call is TRBV6-5, the J call TRBJ2-2; the D is unclear. This CDR3 is 13 amino acids long. The V and J ends lost 6 bases and 5 bases respectively, with 10 bases between them. CDR1 and CDR2 from the germline V gene are MNHEY and SVGAGI. The CDR3 coding sequence is TGTGCCAGCAGCTCCGAGAGGACCGGGGAGCTGTTTTTT. It codes for CASSSERTGELFF.

V usage is TRBV30 and J usage is TRBJ1-3; TRBD1 aligns across 10 bases. CDR1 and CDR2 (germline): GTSNPN, SVGIG (reference sequence). The V gene end was trimmed by 3 bases and the J gene end by 1 base; junction bases not matched to a gene: 6. The CDR3 covers 16 residues. In DNA, the CDR3 is TGTGCCTGGAGAAAGACAGGGGGCGAGTCTGGAAACACCATATATTTT. Translation gives CAWRKTGGESGNTIYF.

The chain is built from TRBV19 and TRBJ1-6; D is undetermined. Trimming removed 1 base from V and 6 bases from J, with 10 bases in between. Germline CDR1 reads LNHDA; CDR2 reads SQIVND (reference sequence). This CDR3 is 15 amino acids long. The CDR3 DNA sequence: TGTGCCAGTAGTATAGCCGGGGAGGGTAATTCACCCCTCCACTTT. This sequence encodes CASSIAGEGNSPLHF.

The gene calls are TRBV19 and TRBJ1-5; 8 bases map to TRBD1. There are 14 residues in the CDR3. The V gene end was trimmed by 8 bases and the J gene end by 2 bases; junction bases not matched to a gene: 5. Germline assignment: CDR1 LNHDA and CDR2 SQIVND (reference sequence). The CDR3 region is CASRTGFGNQPQHF. The CDR3, as DNA: TGTGCCAGTCGGACAGGGTTTGGCAATCAGCCCCAGCATTTT.

The DNA for the CDR3 is TGTGCCAGCCGACATGTCACTGAAGCTTTCTTT. Protein sequence: CASRHVTEAFF. V gene TRBV6-5 combines with J gene TRBJ1-1; no clear D. Deletions cut 8 bases from V and 4 bases from J, with 8 bases between. The CDR3 loop spans 11 amino acids. Germline assignment: CDR1 MNHEY and CDR2 SVGAGI.

J is TRBJ2-1 and V is TRBV5-6; 7 bases agree with TRBD1. CDR1 and CDR2 (germline): SGHDT, YYEEEE. J was trimmed by 7 bases and V by 0 bases; bases with no gene match: 1. The length of the CDR3 is 13 residues. CDR3: CASSLDRGNEQFF. The CDR3 nucleotides read TGTGCCAGCAGCTTGGACAGGGGTAATGAGCAGTTCTTC.